This TCR beta chain stems from a study of human T cells and chemical hapten exposure. On the study more broadly: Upper inner arm skin measuring about 2 cm by about 2 cm received 2% DPC for sensitization.

This clonotype was seen a handful of times. Its specificity is not known. TCRdb analysed the RACE reads with MiXCR anew, one entry per CDR3 protein. The sample yields approximately 84,000 distinct CDR3 sequences, roughly 10% seen once. Time point here: patch test 2, 6 weeks after DPC sensitization. Treatment in this sample: therapeutic diphenylcyclopropenone sensitization with weekly scalp DPC. Findings of the study overall: DPC sensitization did not alter TCRs above 1 in 1000 frequency.

The CDR3 extends over 15 amino acids. Germline V lookup: CDR1 SGHAT, CDR2 FQNNGV. V lost 2 bases, J lost 0 bases, and 10 bases lay in between. The clonotype was recovered from a woman in her thirties with alopecia areata. Some clones in this sample may be carry-over from other donors' samples. The rearrangement uses TRBV11-2 and TRBJ2-5; D tentatively reads TRBD1 or TRBD2 (5 bases each). The sequenced sample was whole blood, obtained in connection with sensitization to the hapten diphenylcyclopropenone (DPC). CDR3 sequence reads: CASSLYLGDQETQYF. In nucleotides, the CDR3 is TGTGCCAGCAGCTTATACCTGGGGGACCAAGAGACCCAGTACTTC.